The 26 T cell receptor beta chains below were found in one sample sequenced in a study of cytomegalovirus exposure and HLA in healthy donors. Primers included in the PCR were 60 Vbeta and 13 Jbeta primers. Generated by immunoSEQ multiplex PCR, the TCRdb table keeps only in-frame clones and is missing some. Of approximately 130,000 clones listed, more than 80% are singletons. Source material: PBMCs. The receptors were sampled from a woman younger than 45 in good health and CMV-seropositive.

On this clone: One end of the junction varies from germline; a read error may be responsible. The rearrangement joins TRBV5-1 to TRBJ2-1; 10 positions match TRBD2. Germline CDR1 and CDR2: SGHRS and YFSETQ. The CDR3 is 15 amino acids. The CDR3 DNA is TGCGCCAGCAGCAGACTAGCGGGTTCCTTCAATGAGCAGTTCTTC. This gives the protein CASSRLAGSFNEQFF.

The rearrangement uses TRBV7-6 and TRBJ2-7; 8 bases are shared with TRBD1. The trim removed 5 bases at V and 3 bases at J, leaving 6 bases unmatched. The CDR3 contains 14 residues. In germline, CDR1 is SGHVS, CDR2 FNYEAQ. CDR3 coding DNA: TGTGCCAGCAGCGTCGACAGGGGAGGCTACGAGCAGTACTTC. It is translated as CASSVDRGGYEQYF.

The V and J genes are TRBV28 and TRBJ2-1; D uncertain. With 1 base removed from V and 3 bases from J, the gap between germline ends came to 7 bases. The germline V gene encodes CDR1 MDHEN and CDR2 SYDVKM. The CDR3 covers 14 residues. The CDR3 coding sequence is TGTGCCAGCAGTTTATTTGCCGGCTACAATGAGCAGTTCTTC. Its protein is CASSLFAGYNEQFF.

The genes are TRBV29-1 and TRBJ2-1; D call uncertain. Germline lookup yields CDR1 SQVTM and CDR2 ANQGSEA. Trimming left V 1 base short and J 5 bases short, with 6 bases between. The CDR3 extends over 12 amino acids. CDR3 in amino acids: CSVEGLDNEQFF. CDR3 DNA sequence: TGCAGCGTTGAAGGGCTCGACAATGAGCAGTTCTTC.

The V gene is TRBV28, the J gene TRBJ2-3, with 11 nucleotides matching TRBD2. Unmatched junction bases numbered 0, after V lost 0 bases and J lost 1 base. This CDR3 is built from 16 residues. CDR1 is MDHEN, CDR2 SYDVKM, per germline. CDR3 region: CASSLWTSGGTDTQYF. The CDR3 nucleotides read TGTGCCAGCAGTTTATGGACTAGCGGGGGCACAGATACGCAGTATTTT.

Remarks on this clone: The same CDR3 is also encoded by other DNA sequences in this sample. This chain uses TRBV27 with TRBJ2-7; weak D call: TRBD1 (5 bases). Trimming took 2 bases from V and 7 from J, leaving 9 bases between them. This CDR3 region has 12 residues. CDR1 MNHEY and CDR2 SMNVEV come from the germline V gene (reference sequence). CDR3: CASSLQGGEQYF. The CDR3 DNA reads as TGTGCCAGCAGTTTACAGGGCGGAGAGCAGTACTTC.

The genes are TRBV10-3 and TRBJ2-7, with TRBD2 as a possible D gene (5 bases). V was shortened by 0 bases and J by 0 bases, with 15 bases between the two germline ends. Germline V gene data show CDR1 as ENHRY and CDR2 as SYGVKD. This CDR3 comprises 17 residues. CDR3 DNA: TGTGCCATCAGTGAGTCCTCACCCTTGGAGGACTCCTACGAGCAGTACTTC. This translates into CAISESSPLEDSYEQYF.

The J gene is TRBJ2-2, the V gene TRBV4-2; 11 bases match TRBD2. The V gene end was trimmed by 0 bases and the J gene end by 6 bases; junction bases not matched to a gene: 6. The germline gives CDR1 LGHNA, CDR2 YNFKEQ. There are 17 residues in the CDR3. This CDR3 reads CASSQEGLSGRAGELFF. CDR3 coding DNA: TGTGCCAGCAGCCAAGAGGGCCTTAGCGGGAGGGCCGGGGAGCTGTTTTTT.

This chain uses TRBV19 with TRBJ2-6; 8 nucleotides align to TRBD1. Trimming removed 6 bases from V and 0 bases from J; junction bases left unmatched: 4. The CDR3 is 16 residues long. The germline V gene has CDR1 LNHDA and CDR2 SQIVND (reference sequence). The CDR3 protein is CASRTGAFSGANVLTF. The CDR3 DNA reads TGTGCCAGTAGGACAGGGGCTTTCTCTGGGGCCAACGTCCTGACTTTC.

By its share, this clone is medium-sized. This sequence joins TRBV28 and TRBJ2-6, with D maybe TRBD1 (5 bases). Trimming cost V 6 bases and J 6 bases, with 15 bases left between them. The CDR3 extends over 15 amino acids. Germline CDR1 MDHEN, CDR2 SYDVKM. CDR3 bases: TGTGCCAGCAGCCTAAGTGGGGCTGCGGCCAACGTCCTGACTTTC. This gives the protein CASSLSGAAANVLTF.

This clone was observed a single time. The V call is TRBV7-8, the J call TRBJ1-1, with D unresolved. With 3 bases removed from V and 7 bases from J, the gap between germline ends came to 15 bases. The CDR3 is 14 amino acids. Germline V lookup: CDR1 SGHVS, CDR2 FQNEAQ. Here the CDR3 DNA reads TGTGCCAGCAGCTTCCCCTACCGGACTGGTGAAGCTTTCTTT. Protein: CASSFPYRTGEAFF.

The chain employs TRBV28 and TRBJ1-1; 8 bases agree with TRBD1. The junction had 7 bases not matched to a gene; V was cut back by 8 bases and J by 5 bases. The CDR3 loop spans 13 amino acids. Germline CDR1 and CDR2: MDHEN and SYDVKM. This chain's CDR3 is CASGNQGATEAFF. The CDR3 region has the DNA TGTGCCAGCGGTAATCAGGGGGCAACTGAAGCTTTCTTT.

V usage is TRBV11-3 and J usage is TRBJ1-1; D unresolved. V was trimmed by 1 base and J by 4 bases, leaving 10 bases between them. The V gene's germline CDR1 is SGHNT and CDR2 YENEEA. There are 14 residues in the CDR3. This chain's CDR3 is CASSLGGTGTEAFF. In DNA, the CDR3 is TGTGCCAGCAGCTTAGGAGGAACGGGCACTGAAGCTTTCTTT.

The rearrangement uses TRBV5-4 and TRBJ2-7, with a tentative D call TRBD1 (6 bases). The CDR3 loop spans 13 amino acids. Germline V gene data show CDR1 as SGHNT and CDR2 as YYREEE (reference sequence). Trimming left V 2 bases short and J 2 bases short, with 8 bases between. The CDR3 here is CASSFRDTYEQYF. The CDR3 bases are TGTGCCAGCAGCTTCCGGGACACCTACGAGCAGTACTTC.

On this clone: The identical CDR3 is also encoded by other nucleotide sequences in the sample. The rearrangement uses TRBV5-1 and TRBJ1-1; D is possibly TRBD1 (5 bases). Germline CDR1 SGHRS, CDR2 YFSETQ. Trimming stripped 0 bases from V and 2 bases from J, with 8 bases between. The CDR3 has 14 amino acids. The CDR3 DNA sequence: TGCGCCAGCAGCTTGGTAGGGGTAAACACTGAAGCTTTCTTT. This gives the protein CASSLVGVNTEAFF.

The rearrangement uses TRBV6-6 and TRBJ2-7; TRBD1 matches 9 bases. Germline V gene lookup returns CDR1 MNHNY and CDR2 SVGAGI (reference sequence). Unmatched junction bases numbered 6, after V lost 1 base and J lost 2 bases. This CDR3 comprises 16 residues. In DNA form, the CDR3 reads TGTGCCAGCAGTTACTGGGGACAGGGAAGAACCTACGAGCAGTACTTC. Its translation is CASSYWGQGRTYEQYF.

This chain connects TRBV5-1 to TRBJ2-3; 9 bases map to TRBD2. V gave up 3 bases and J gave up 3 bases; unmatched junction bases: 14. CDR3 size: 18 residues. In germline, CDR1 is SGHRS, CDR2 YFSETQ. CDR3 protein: CASSYNLIGAGGTDTQYF. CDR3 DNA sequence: TGCGCCAGCAGCTATAACTTGATTGGGGCGGGAGGGACAGATACGCAGTATTTT.

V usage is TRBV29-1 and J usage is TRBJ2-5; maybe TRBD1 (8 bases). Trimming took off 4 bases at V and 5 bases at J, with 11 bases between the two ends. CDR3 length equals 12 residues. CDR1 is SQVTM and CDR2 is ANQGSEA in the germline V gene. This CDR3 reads CSVAQGGETQYF. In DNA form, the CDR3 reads TGCAGCGTTGCACAGGGGGGGGAGACCCAGTACTTC.

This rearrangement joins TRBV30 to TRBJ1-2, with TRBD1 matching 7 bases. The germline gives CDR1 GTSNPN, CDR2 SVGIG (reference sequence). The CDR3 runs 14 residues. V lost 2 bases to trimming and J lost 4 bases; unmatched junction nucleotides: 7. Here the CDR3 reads CAWSKLQGIYGYTF. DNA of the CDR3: TGTGCCTGGAGTAAGCTACAGGGGATCTATGGCTACACCTTC.

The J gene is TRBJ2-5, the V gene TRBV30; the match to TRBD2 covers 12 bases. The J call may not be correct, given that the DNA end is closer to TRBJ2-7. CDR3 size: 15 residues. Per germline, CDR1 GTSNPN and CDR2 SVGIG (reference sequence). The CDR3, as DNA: TGTGCCTTTCTCCCCCGGACTAGCGGGGCCTACGAGCAGTACTTC. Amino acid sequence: CAFLPRTSGAYEQYF.

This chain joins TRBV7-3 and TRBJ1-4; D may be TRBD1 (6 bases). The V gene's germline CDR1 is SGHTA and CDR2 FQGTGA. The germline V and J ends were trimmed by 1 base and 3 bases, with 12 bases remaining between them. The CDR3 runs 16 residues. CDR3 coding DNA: TGTGCCAGCAGCTTAAGGCGGGCAGGGGCTAATGAAAAACTGTTTTTT. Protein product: CASSLRRAGANEKLFF.

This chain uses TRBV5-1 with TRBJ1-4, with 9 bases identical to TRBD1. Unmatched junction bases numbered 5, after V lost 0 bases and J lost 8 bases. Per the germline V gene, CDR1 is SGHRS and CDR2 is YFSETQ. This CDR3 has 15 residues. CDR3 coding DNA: TGCGCCAGCAGCTTGGGGGGACAGGGAGGCGAAAAACTGTTTTTT. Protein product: CASSLGGQGGEKLFF.

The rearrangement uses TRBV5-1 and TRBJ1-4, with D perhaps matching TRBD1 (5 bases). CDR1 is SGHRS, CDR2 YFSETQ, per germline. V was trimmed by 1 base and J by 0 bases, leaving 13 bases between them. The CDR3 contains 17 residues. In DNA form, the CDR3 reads TGCGCCAGCAGCTTGTTGGGGCAGGCAACAACTAATGAAAAACTGTTTTTT. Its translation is CASSLLGQATTNEKLFF.

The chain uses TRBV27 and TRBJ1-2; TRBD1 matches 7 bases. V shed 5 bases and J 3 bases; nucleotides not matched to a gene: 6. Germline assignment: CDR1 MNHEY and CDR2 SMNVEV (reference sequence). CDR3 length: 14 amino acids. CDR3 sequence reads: CASSPRGGYYGYTF. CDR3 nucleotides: TGTGCCAGCAGTCCCCGAGGGGGCTACTATGGCTACACCTTC.

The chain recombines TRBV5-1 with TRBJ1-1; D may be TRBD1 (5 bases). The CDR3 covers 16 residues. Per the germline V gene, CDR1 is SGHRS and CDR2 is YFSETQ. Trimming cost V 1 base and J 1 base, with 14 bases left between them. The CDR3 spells CASSLKGTGGNTEAFF. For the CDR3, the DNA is TGCGCCAGCAGCTTGAAGGGTACCGGGGGGAACACTGAAGCTTTCTTT. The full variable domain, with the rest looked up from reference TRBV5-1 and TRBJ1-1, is KAGVTQTPRYLIKTRGQQVTLSCSPISGHRSVSWYQQTPGQGLQFLFEYFSETQRNKGNFPGRFSGRQFSNSRSEMNVSTLELGDSALYLCASSLKGTGGNTEAFFGQGTRLTVV.

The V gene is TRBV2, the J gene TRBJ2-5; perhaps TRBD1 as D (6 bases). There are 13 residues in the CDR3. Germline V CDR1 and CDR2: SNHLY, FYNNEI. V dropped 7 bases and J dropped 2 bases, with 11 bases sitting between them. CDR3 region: CASNWGLQETQYF. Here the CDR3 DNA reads TGTGCCAGCAATTGGGGGCTTCAAGAGACCCAGTACTTC.